The rows below give T cell receptor beta chains drawn from one sample of a study of neoadjuvant nivolumab and ipilimumab in lung cancer. Assay used: immunoSEQ multiplex PCR; TCRdb lists only in-frame clones, some missing. This sample has about 1,800 clones, with approximately 83% found just once. The starting material was adjacent normal lung tissue, obtained after neoadjuvant nivolumab, alone or with ipilimumab, at or shortly before surgery. Every receptor here comes from an adult with non-small cell lung cancer. The CDR3 runs from the conserved cysteine through the conserved F or W. The D gene is left open where the match is weak. Size tells how often a clone was seen (once, few, many) or the class of an expanded clone, and some rows leave it out.

cdr3_length: 15; j_call: TRBJ1-1; d_call: .; v_call: TRBV9; clone_size: .; cdr3_aa: CASSLRTEMNTEAFF; cdr3_nt: TGTGCCAGCAGCCTACGGACAGAGATGAACACTGAAGCTTTCTTT
cdr3_length: 13; j_call: TRBJ2-3; d_call: .; v_call: TRBV2; clone_size: .; cdr3_aa: CASRRGSTDTQYF; cdr3_nt: TGTGCCAGCCGGAGGGGGAGCACAGATACGCAGTATTTT
cdr3_length: 13; j_call: TRBJ1-1; d_call: .; v_call: TRBV29-1; clone_size: .; cdr3_aa: CSVEAGVDTEAFF; cdr3_nt: TGCAGCGTTGAAGCCGGGGTAGACACTGAAGCTTTCTTT
cdr3_length: 14; j_call: TRBJ2-7; d_call: TRBD2; v_call: TRBV27; clone_size: .; cdr3_aa: CASSLSAGSYEQYF; cdr3_nt: TGTGCCAGCAGTTTATCAGCGGGGTCCTACGAGCAGTACTTC
cdr3_length: 14; j_call: TRBJ1-1; d_call: TRBD1; v_call: TRBV5-1; clone_size: few; cdr3_aa: CASSSGTGNTEAFF; cdr3_nt: TGCGCCAGCAGCTCGGGGACAGGGAACACTGAAGCTTTCTTT
cdr3_length: 11; j_call: TRBJ2-3; d_call: .; v_call: TRBV9; clone_size: .; cdr3_aa: CASSVDRTQYF; cdr3_nt: TGTGCCAGCAGCGTAGACCGTACGCAGTATTTT
cdr3_length: 14; j_call: TRBJ2-5; d_call: TRBD2; v_call: TRBV27; clone_size: .; cdr3_aa: CASSKGGLGETQYF; cdr3_nt: TGTGCCAGCAGCAAAGGAGGACTAGGGGAGACCCAGTACTTC
cdr3_length: 16; j_call: TRBJ2-2; d_call: .; v_call: TRBV15; clone_size: .; cdr3_aa: CATSRETGTLTGELFF; cdr3_nt: TGTGCCACCAGCAGAGAGACAGGTACCCTCACCGGGGAGCTGTTTTTT
cdr3_length: 15; j_call: TRBJ2-3; d_call: .; v_call: TRBV7-2; clone_size: .; cdr3_aa: CASSLQTGSTDTQYF; cdr3_nt: TGTGCCAGCAGCCTACAGACAGGATCGACAGATACGCAGTATTTT
cdr3_length: 16; j_call: TRBJ2-5; d_call: TRBD1; v_call: TRBV5-1; clone_size: .; cdr3_aa: CASSLGPGQGLGTQYF; cdr3_nt: TGCGCCAGCAGCTTGGGGCCGGGACAGGGGTTGGGGACCCAGTACTTC
cdr3_length: 15; j_call: TRBJ2-3; d_call: .; v_call: TRBV5-4; clone_size: .; cdr3_aa: CASSLNGHGTDTQYF; cdr3_nt: TGTGCCAGCAGCTTAAACGGCCACGGCACAGATACGCAGTATTTT
cdr3_length: 13; j_call: TRBJ2-7; d_call: .; v_call: TRBV5-4; clone_size: .; cdr3_aa: CASSLGSSYEQYF; cdr3_nt: TGTGCCAGCAGCTTGGGCAGCTCCTACGAGCAGTACTTC
cdr3_length: 14; j_call: TRBJ1-5; d_call: .; v_call: TRBV7-8; clone_size: .; cdr3_aa: CASSLVYSNQPQHF; cdr3_nt: TGTGCCAGCAGCTTAGTGTATAGCAATCAGCCCCAGCATTTT
cdr3_length: 15; j_call: TRBJ2-7; d_call: TRBD2; v_call: TRBV5-1; clone_size: .; cdr3_aa: CASSLDLAGGYEQYF; cdr3_nt: TGCGCCAGCAGCTTGGATCTAGCGGGAGGGTACGAGCAGTACTTC
cdr3_length: 14; j_call: TRBJ2-1; d_call: .; v_call: TRBV6-1; clone_size: .; cdr3_aa: CASSETTAYNEQFF; cdr3_nt: TGTGCCAGCAGTGAAACGACAGCCTACAATGAGCAGTTCTTC
cdr3_length: 13; j_call: TRBJ2-1; d_call: .; v_call: TRBV11-3; clone_size: .; cdr3_aa: CASSLGVTAKQFF; cdr3_nt: TGTGCCAGCAGCTTAGGCGTGACAGCAAAGCAGTTCTTC
cdr3_length: 14; j_call: TRBJ2-1; d_call: TRBD1; v_call: TRBV6-5; clone_size: .; cdr3_aa: CASSPGTGENEQFF; cdr3_nt: TGTGCCAGCAGCCCCGGGACAGGGGAAAATGAGCAGTTCTTC
cdr3_length: 16; j_call: TRBJ2-6; d_call: .; v_call: TRBV19; clone_size: .; cdr3_aa: CASSTPDRPGANVLTF; cdr3_nt: TGTGCCAGTAGTACCCCCGACAGGCCTGGGGCCAACGTCCTGACTTTC
cdr3_length: 15; j_call: TRBJ2-7; d_call: TRBD2; v_call: TRBV5-1; clone_size: .; cdr3_aa: CASTLLAGGLHEQYF; cdr3_nt: TGCGCCAGCACCCTCCTGGCGGGAGGTCTACACGAGCAGTACTTC
cdr3_length: 15; j_call: TRBJ1-2; d_call: TRBD1; v_call: TRBV2; clone_size: .; cdr3_aa: CASSEEIMTGIGYTF; cdr3_nt: TGTGCCAGCAGTGAAGAAATCATGACAGGGATCGGCTACACCTTC